This T cell receptor beta chain was identified during a study of CD4 T cells in relation to SARS-CoV-2 and coronaviruses. Study context: A couple of subjects were Hispanic; patients were under 10 males and 4 females.

This CDR3 comprises 17 residues. V dropped 3 bases and J dropped 2; count of bases not matched to a gene: 11. The germline CDR1 and CDR2 sequences are MNHEY and SVGEGT. Method: immunoSEQ multiplex PCR; TCRdb's copy keeps in-frame clones and lacks some. The table has about 56,000 clones, about 90% seen once. This chain connects TRBV6-2 or TRBV6-3 to TRBJ2-7; 9 bases agree with TRBD2. This receptor was taken from an adult with COVID-19. Sequenced: naive CD4+ T cells from PBMCs. The sample's subset: naive CD4+ T cells isolated by negative enrichment. The CDR3 coding sequence is TGTGCCAGCAGTTATCGGATTAGCGGGAGTAGGGCCTACGAGCAGTACTTC. This sequence encodes CASSYRISGSRAYEQYF.